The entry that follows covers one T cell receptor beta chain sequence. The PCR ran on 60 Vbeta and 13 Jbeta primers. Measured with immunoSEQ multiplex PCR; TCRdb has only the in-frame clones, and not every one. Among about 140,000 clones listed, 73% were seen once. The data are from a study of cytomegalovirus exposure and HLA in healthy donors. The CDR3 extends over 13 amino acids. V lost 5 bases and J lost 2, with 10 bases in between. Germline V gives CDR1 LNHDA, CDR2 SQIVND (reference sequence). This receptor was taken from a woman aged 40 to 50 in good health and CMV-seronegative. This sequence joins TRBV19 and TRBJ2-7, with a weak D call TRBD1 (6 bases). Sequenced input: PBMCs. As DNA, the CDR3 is TGTGCCAGTAGTCCCGGACAGACCTACGAGCAGTACTTC. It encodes CASSPGQTYEQYF.